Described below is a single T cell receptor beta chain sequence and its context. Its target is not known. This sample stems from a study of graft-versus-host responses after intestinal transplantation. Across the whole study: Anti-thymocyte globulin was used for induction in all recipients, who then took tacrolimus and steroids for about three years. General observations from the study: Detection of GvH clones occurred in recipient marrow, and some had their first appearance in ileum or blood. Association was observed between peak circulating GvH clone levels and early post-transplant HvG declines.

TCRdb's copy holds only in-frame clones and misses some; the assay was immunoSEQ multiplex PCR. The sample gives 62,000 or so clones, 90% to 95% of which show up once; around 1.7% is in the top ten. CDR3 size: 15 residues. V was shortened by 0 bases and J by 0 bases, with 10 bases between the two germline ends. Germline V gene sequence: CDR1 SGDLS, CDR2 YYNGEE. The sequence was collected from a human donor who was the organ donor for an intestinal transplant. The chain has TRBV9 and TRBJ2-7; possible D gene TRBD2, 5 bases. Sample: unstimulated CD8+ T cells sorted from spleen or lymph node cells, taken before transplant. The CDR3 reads CASSVATSGSYEQYF. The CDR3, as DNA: TGTGCCAGCAGCGTAGCTACAAGCGGCTCCTACGAGCAGTACTTC.